The clone carrying this T cell receptor (beta chain) was counted a few times. This entry comes from a study of blood T cell repertoires in COVID-19. Study in general: The samples span acute and convalescent COVID-19 from the United States, Italy and Spain. PBMCs, B-cell-depleted T cells, or T cells provided the cDNA or gDNA that made up the material.

As originally analysed: Nucleated cell counts were estimated from reference gene primer amplification. The method was immunoSEQ multiplex PCR; TCRdb's version includes in-frame clones alone and lacks a portion of them. The DNA was the basis for D and trimming; V, J and clone size are from that table. Of approximately 98,000 clones listed, 88% are singletons. The CDR3 totals 10 residues. Looked up from germline, CDR1 is SQVTM and CDR2 is ANQGSEA. With 5 bases removed from V and 3 bases from J, the gap between germline ends came to 4 bases. The sequenced sample consisted of peripheral blood. The chain carries TRBV29-1 and TRBJ1-2; D remains ambiguous. This clonotype was obtained from a human donor in a cohort sampled during active COVID-19. In DNA form, the CDR3 reads TGCAGCGTTTCCTACTATGGCTACACCTTC. Translating gives CSVSYYGYTF.